Here is one T cell receptor beta chain with its context. Its antigen is unidentified. These data come from a study of cytomegalovirus exposure and HLA in healthy donors. The study, taken as a whole, reports: According to a subsequent analysis, TCR clusters from the first cohort were inclined to appear together in the 120 validation repertoires. Altogether, around 160 TCR beta chains were recorded as cytomegalovirus-associated. The authors confirmed in vitro that a few CMV-associated chains were specific for CMV antigens.

The assay was immunoSEQ multiplex PCR, and TCRdb's table has in-frame clones only and misses some. The data show hundreds of thousands of clones, roughly 85% seen once. With V trimmed by 0 bases and J by 4 bases, 1 base remained unmatched. CDR3 length: 14 amino acids. Per the germline V gene, CDR1 is SGDLS and CDR2 is YYNGEE. This receptor was taken from a woman aged 18-29 years in good health and CMV-seronegative. V usage is TRBV9 and J usage is TRBJ1-2; 9 positions match TRBD1. The specimen sequenced was PBMCs. As DNA, the CDR3 is TGTGCCAGCAGCGTAGGGGACAGGGTCTATGGCTACACCTTC. Encoded protein: CASSVGDRVYGYTF. Using reference TRBV9 and TRBJ1-2 for the parts outside the CDR3, the full variable domain is DSGVTQTPKHLITATGQRVTLRCSPRSGDLSVYWYQQSLDQGLQFLIQYYNGEERAKGNILERFSAQQFPDLHSELNLSSLELGDSALYFCASSVGDRVYGYTFGSGTRLTVV.